This TCR beta chain originates from a study of T cell responses to AZD1222 COVID-19 vaccine. The count of this clone is one. The data were produced by immunoSEQ multiplex PCR, yet TCRdb's version contains in-frame clones alone and is incomplete. In the table there are about 17,000 clones, 80% of which are singletons. The CDR3 runs 16 residues. Germline lookup yields CDR1 SEHNR and CDR2 FQNEAQ (reference sequence). V gave up 5 bases and J gave up 0 bases, with 15 bases separating them. Sequencing used peripheral blood, obtained 28 days after the second AZD1222 dose. The sequence was obtained from an adult who received the AZD1222 COVID-19 vaccine. The chain employs TRBV7-9 and TRBJ2-3; D is unclear. As DNA, the CDR3 is TGTGCCAGCAGCCAAGACATGGGCGCGAGCACAGATACGCAGTATTTT. Encoded protein: CASSQDMGASTDTQYF.